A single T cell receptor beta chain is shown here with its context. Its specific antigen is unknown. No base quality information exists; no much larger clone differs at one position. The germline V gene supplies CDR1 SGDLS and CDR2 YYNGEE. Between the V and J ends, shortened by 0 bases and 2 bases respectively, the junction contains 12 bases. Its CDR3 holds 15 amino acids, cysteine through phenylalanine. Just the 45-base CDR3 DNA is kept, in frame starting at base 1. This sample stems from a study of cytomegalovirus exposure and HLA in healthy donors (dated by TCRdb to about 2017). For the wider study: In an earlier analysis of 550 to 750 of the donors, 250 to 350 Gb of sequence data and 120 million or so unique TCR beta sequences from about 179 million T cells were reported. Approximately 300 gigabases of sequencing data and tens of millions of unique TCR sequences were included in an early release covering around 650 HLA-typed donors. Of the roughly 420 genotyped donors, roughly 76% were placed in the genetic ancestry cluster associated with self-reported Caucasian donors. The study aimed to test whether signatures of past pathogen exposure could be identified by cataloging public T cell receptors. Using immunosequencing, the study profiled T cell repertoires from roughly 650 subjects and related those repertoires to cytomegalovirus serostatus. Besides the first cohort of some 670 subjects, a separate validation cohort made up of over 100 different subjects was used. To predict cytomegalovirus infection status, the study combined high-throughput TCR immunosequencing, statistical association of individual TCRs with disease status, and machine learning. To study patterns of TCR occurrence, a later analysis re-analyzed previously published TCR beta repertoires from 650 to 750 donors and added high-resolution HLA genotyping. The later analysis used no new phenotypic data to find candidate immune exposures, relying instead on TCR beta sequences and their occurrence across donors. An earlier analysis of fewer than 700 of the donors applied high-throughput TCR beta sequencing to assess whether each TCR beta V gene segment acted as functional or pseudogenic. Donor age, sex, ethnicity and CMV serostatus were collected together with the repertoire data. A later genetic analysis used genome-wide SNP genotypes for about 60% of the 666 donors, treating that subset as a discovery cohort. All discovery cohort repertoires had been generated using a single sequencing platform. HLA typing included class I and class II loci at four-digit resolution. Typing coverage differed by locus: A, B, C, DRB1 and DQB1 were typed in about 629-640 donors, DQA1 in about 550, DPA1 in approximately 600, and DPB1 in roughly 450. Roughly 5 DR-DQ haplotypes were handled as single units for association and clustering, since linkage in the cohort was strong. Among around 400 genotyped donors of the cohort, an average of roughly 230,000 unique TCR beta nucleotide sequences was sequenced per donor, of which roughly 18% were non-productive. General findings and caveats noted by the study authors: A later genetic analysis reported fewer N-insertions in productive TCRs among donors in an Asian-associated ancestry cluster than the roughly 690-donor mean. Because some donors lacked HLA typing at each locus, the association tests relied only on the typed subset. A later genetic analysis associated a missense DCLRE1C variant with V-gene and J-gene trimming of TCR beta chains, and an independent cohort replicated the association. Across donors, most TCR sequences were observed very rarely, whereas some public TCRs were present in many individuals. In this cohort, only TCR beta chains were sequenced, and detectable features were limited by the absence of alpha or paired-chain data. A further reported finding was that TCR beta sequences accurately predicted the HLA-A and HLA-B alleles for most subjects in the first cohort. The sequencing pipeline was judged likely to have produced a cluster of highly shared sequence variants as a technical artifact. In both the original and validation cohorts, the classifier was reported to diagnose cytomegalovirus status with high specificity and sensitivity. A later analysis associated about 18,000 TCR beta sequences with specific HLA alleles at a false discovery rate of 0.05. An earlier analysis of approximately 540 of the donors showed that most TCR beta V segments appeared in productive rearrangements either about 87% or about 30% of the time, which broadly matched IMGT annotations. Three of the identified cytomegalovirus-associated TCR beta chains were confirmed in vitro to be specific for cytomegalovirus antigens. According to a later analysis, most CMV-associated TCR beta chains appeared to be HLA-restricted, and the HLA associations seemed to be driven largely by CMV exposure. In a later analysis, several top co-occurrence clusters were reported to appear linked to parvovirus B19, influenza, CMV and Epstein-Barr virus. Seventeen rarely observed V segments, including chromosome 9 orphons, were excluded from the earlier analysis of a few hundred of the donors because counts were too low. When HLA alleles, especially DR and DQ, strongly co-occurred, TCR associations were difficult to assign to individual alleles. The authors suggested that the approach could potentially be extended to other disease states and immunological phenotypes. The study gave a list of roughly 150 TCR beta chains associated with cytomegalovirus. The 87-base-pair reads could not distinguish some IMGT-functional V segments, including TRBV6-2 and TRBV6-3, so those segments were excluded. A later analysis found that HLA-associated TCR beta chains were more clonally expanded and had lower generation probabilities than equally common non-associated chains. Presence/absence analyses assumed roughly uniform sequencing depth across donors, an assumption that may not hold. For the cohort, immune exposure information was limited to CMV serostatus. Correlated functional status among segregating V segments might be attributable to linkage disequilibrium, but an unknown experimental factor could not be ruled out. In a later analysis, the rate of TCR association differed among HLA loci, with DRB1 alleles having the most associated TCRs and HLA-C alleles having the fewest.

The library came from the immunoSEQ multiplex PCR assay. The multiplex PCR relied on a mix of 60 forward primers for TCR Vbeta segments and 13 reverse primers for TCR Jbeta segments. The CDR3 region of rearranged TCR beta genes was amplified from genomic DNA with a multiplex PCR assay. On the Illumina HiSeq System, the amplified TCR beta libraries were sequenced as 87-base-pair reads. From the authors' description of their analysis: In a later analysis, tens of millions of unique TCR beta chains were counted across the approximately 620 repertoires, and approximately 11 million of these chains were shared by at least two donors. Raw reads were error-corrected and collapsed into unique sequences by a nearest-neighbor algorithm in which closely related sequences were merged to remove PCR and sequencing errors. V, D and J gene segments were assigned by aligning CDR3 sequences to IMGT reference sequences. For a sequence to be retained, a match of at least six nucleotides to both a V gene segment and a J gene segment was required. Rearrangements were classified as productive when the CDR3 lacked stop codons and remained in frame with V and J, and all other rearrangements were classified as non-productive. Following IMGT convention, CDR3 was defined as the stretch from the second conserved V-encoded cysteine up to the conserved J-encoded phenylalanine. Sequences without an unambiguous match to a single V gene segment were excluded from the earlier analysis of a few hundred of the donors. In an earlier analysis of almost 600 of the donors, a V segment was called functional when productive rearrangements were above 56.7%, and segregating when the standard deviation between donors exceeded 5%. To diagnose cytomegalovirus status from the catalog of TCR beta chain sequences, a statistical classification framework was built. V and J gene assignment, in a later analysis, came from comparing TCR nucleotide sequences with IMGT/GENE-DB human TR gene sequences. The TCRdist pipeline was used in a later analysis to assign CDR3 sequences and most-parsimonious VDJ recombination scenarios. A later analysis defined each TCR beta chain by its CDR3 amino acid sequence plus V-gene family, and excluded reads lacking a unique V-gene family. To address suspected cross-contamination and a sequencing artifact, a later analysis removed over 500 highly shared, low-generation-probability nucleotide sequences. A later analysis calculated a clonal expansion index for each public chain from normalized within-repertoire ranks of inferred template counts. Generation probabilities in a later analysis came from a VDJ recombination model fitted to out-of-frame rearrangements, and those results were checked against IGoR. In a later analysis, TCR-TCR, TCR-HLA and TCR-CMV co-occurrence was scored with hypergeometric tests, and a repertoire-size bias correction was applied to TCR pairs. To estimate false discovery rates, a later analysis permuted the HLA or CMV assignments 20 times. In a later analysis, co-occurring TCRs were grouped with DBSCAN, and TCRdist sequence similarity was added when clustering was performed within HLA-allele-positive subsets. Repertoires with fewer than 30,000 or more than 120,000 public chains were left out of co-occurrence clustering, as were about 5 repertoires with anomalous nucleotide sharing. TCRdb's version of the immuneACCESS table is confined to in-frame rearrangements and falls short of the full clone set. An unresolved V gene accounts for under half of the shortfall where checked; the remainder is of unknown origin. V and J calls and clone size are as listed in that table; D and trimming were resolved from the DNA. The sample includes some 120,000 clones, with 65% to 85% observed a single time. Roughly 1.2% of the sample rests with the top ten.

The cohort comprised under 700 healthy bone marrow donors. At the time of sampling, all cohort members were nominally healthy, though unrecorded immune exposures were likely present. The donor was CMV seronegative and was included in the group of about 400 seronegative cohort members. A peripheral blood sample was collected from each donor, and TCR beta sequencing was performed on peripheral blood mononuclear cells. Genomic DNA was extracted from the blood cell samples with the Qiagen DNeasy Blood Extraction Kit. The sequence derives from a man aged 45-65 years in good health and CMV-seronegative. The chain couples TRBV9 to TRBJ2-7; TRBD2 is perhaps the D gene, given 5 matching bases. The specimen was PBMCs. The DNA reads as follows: TGTGCCAGCAGCGTAGGAGTGGACTCACCCTACGAGCAGTACTTC. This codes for CASSVGVDSPYEQYF.